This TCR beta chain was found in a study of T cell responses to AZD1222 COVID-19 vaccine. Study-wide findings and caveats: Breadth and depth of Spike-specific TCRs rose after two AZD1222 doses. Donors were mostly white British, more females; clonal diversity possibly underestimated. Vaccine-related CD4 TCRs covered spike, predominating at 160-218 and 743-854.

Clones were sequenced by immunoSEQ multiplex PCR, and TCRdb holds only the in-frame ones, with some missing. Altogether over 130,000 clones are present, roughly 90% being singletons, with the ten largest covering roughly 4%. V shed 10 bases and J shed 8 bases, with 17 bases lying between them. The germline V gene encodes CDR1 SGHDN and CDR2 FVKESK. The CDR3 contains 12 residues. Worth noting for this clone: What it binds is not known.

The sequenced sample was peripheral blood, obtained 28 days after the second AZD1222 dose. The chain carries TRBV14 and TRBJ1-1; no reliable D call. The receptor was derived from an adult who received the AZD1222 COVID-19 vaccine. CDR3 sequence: CANASRTGEAFF. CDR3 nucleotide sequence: TGTGCCAATGCTTCAAGGACGGGAGAAGCTTTCTTT.